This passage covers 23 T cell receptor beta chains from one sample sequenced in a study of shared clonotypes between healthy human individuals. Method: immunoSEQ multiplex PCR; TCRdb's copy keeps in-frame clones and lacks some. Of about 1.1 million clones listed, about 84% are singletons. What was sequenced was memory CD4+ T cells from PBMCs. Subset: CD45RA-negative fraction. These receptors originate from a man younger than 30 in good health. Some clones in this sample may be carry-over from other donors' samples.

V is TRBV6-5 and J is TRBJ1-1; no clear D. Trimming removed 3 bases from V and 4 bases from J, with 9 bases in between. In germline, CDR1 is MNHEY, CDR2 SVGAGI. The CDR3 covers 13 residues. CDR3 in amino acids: CASSYGVSTEAFF. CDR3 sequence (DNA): TGTGCCAGCAGTTATGGGGTCAGCACTGAAGCTTTCTTT.

This chain's CDR3 is CASSPVDGLNTEAFF. In DNA form, the CDR3 reads TGTGCCAGCTCACCGGTTGACGGCTTGAACACTGAAGCTTTCTTT. V gene TRBV18 combines with J gene TRBJ1-1, with no clear D. The V end lost 3 bases, the J end lost 0 bases, and 11 bases lay between the germline ends. The CDR3 is 15 residues long. Germline CDR1 is KGHSH and CDR2 is LQKENI. The whole variable domain, remainder taken from reference TRBV18 and TRBJ1-1, is NAGVMQNPRHLVRRRGQEARLRCSPMKGHSHVYWYRQLPEEGLKFMVYLQKENIIDESGMPKERFSAEFPKEGPSILRIQQVVRGDSAAYFCASSPVDGLNTEAFFGQGTRLTVV.

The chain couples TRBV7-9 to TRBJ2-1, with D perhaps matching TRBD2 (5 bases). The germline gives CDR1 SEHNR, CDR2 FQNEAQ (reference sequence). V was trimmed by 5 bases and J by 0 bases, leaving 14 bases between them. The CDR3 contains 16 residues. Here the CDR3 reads CASSPPSGSSYNEQFF. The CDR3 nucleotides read TGTGCCAGCAGCCCCCCCAGCGGTAGCTCCTACAATGAGCAGTTCTTC.

CDR3 loop: CASSLAGLAGREQYF. CDR3 in DNA: TGTGCCAGCAGCTTAGCGGGACTAGCGGGACGGGAGCAGTACTTC. This sequence joins TRBV7-6 and TRBJ2-7; 13 bases are a match to TRBD2. The CDR3 runs to 15 residues. Germline trimming cut 0 bases from V and 7 bases from J; bases unmatched to any gene: 3. The germline V gene encodes CDR1 SGHVS and CDR2 FNYEAQ.

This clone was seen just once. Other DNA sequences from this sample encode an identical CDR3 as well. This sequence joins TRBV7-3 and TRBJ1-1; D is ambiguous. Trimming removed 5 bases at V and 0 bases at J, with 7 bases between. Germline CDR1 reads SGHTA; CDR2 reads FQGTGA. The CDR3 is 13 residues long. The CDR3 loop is CASSATVNTEAFF. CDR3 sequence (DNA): TGTGCCAGCAGCGCCACAGTGAACACTGAAGCTTTCTTT.

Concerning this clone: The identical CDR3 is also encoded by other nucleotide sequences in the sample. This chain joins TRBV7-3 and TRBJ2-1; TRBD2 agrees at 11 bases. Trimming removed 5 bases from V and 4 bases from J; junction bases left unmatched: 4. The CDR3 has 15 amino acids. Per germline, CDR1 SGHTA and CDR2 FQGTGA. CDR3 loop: CASSPGLAGYNEQFF. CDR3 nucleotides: TGTGCCAGCAGCCCAGGACTAGCGGGTTACAATGAGCAGTTCTTC.

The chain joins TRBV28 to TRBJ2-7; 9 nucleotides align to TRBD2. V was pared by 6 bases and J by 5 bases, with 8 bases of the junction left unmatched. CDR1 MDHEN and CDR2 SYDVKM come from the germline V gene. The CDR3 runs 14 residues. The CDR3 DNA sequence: TGTGCCAGCAGCCCTCCGGGACTAGCCCACGAGCAGTACTTC. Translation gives CASSPPGLAHEQYF.

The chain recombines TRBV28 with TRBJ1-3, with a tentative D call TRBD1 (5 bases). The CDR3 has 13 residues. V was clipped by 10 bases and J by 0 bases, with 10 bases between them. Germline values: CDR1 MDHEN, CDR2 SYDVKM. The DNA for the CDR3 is TGTGCCACAGAGGGGTTCTCTGGAAACACCATATATTTT. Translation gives CATEGFSGNTIYF.

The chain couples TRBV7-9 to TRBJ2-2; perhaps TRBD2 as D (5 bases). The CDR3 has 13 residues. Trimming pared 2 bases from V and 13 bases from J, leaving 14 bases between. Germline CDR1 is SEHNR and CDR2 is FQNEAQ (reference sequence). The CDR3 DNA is TGTGCCAGCAGCTTAAATGTTGCCCGGGGGCTGTTTTTT. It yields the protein CASSLNVARGLFF.

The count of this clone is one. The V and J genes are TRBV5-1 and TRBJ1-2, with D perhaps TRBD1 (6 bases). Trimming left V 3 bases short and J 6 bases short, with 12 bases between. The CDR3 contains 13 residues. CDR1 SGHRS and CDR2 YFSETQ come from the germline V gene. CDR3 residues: CASSWGHGDGYTF. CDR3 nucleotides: TGCGCCAGCAGCTGGGGACATGGGGATGGCTACACCTTC.

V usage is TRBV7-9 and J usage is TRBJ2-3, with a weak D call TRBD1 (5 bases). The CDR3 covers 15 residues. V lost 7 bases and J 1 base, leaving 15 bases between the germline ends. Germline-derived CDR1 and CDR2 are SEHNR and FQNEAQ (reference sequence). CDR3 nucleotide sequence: TGTGCCAGCACCATCCTAGACAGACGCACAGATACGCAGTATTTT. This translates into CASTILDRRTDTQYF.

CDR3: CASSLTPGNTIYF. CDR3 DNA sequence: TGCGCCAGCAGCTTAACTCCTGGAAACACCATATATTTT. V and J are TRBV5-1 and TRBJ1-3, with D uncertain. The CDR3 sequence is 13 residues long. V lost 2 bases to trimming and J lost 2 bases, with 5 bases between them. The V gene's germline CDR1 is SGHRS and CDR2 YFSETQ.

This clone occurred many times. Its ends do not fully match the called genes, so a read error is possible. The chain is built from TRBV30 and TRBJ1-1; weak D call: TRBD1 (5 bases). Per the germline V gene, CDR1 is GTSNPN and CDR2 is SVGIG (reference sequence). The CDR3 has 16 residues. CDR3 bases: TGTGCCCGGAGGGTCGGGGGGGGAAGTGCGAACACTGAAGCTTTCTTT. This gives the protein CARRVGGGSANTEAFF. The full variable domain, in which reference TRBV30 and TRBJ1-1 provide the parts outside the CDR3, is SQTIHQWPATLVQPVGSPLSLECTVEGTSNPNLYWYRQAAGRGLQLLFYSVGIGQISSEVPQNLSASRPQDRQFILSSKKLLLSDSGFYLCARRVGGGSANTEAFFGQGTRLTVV.

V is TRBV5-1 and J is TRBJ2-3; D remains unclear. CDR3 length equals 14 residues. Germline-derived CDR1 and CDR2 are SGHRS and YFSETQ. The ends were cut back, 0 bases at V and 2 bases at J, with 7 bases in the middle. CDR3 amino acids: CASSLESPTDTQYF. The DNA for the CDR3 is TGCGCCAGCAGCTTGGAGTCCCCCACAGATACGCAGTATTTT. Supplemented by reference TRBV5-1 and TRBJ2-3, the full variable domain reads KAGVTQTPRYLIKTRGQQVTLSCSPISGHRSVSWYQQTPGQGLQFLFEYFSETQRNKGNFPGRFSGRQFSNSRSEMNVSTLELGDSALYLCASSLESPTDTQYFGPGTRLTVL.

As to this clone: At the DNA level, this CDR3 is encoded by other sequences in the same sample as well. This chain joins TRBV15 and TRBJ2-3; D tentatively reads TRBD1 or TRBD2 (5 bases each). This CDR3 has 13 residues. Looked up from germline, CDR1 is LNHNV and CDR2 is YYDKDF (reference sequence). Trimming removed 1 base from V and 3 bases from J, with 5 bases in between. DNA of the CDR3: TGTGCCACCAGCAGAGGGGGGACAGATACGCAGTATTTT. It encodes CATSRGGTDTQYF.

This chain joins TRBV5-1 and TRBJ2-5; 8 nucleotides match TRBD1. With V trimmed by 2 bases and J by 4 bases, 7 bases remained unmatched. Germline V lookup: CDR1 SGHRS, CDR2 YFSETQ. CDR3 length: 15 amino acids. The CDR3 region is CASSFAGQGVETQYF. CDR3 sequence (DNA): TGCGCCAGCAGCTTTGCCGGACAGGGAGTAGAGACCCAGTACTTC.

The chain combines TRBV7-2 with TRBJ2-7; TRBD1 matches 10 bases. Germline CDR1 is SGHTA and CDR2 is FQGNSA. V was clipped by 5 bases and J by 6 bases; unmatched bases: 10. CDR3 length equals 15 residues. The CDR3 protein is CASSITGTGEAEQYF. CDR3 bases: TGTGCCAGCAGCATCACCGGGACAGGGGAGGCCGAGCAGTACTTC.

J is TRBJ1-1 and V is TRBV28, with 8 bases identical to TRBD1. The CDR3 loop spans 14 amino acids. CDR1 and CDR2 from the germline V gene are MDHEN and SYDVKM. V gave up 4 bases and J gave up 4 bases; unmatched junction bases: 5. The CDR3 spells CASSWDRSRTEAFF. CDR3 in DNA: TGTGCCAGCAGTTGGGACAGGTCCCGCACTGAAGCTTTCTTT.

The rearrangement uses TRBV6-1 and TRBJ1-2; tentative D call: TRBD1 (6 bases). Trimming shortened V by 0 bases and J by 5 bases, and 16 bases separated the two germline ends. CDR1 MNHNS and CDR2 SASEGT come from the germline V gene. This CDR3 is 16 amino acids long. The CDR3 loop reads CASSEALGAAYYGYTF. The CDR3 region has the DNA TGTGCCAGCAGTGAAGCTTTGGGGGCGGCTTATTATGGCTACACCTTC.

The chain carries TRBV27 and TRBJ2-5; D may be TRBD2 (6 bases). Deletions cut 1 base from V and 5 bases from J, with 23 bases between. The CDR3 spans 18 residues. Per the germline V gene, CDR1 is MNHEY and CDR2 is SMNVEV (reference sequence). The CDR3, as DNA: TGTGCCAGCAGTTTATTCCCCCCCAGGCTAGCGAGTGGGGAGACCCAGTACTTC. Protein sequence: CASSLFPPRLASGETQYF.

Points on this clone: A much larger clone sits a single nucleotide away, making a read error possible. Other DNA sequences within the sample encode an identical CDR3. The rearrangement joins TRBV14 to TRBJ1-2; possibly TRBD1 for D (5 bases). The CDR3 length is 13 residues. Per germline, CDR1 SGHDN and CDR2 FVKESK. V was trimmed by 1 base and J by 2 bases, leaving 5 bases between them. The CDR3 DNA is TGTGCCAGCAGCCAAGGACAGAACTATGGCTACACCTTC. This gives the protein CASSQGQNYGYTF.

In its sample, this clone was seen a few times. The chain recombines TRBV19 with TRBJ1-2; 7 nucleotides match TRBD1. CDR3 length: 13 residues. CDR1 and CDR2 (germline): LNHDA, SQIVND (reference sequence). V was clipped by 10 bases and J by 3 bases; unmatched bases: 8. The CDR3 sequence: CATAPQGYYGYTF. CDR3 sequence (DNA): TGTGCCACTGCACCACAGGGGTACTATGGCTACACCTTC.

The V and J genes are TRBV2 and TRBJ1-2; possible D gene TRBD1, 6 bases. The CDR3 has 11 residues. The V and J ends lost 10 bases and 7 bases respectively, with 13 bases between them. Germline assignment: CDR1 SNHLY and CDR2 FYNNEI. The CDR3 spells CATQQGFGYTF. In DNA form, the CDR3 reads TGTGCCACTCAACAGGGCTTTGGCTACACCTTC.